A selection of T cell receptor beta chains follows, all from one sample in a study of metastatic and nonmetastatic thyroid tumors. TCRdb re-clonotyped the PCR reads via MiXCR. The data show fewer than 25,000 clones, around a fifth seen once. What was sequenced was blood. The receptors come from a male donor with papillary thyroid cancer or a benign thyroid nodule (not recorded which). Some clones in this sample may be carry-over from other donors' samples. The CDR3 runs from the conserved cysteine through the conserved F or W. The order of the fields is V gene, J gene, D gene, clone size, CDR3 DNA, CDR3 protein. A D gene is named only where the DNA matches it firmly. Some rows mark clone size as missing; the rest say once, few, many or name a class of expanded clone.

TRBV28,TRBJ2-7,TRBD2,medium-sized,TGTGCCAGCAGTTTATCCCTAGCGGGAGGGGAATACGAGCAGTACTTC,CASSLSLAGGEYEQYF
TRBV5-1,TRBJ1-2,-,-,TGCGCCAGCAGCTTGTCCCAGGGAGGATATGGCTACACCTTC,CASSLSQGGYGYTF
TRBV7-9,TRBJ2-2,-,-,TGTGCCAGCAGCTTGTCGTCCGGGCAGCTGTTTTTT,CASSLSSGQLFF
TRBV12-3/TRBV12-4,TRBJ2-3,-,many,TGTGCCAGCAGTTTTGTTCAGGAAACAGATACGCAGTATTTT,CASSFVQETDTQYF
TRBV18,TRBJ1-2,-,-,TGTGCCAGCTCACCCCCCCTGACCTCGTCTAACTATGGCTACACCTTC,CASSPPLTSSNYGYTF
TRBV11-1,TRBJ2-2,TRBD1,-,TGTGCCAGCAGCTTATGGTCAGGGGGCGGCGGGGAGCTGTTTTTT,CASSLWSGGGGELFF
TRBV5-5,TRBJ2-5,-,many,TGTGCCAGCAGCGTAGGTCAGGGGATAGAGACCCAGTACTTC,CASSVGQGIETQYF
TRBV2,TRBJ1-6,-,many,TGTGCCGGAAAAACTCAGGGTAATTCACCCCTCCACTTT,CAGKTQGNSPLHF
TRBV6-2/TRBV6-3,TRBJ2-5,-,few,TGTGCCAGCAGCACCGCCGGTCGCGGGGGGACAGAGAACAAGTACTTC,CASSTAGRGGTENKYF
TRBV28,TRBJ2-7,TRBD2,-,TGTGCCAGCAGTTTACTAGCGGGAGAGAGCGAGCAGTACTTC,CASSLLAGESEQYF
TRBV27,TRBJ2-2,TRBD1,-,TGTGCCAGCAGCCATACAGGGGGCGCGAACACCGGGGAGCTGTTTTTT,CASSHTGGANTGELFF
TRBV5-1,TRBJ2-7,-,-,TGCGCCAGCAGCGTAGCGACAGGAAACTACGAGCAGTACTTC,CASSVATGNYEQYF
TRBV6-1,TRBJ2-1,TRBD2,medium-sized,TGTGCCAGCAGTGAGGGGGCGGGAGGCCGATCCTACAATGAGCAGTTCTTC,CASSEGAGGRSYNEQFF
TRBV20-1,TRBJ2-5,TRBD2,-,TGCAGTGCTAGAGTAGGGAGGGATCATCAAGAGACCCAGTACTTC,CSARVGRDHQETQYF
TRBV19,TRBJ1-1,-,few,TGTGCCAGTATCGCAAAATTGAACACTGAAGCTTTCTTT,CASIAKLNTEAFF
TRBV6-1,TRBJ2-7,TRBD1,-,TGTGCCAGCAGGACCGGACAGGGGGACTACGAGCAGTACTTC,CASRTGQGDYEQYF
TRBV7-3,TRBJ1-1,-,many,TGTGCCAGCAGCTTACAAATGAACACTGAAGCTTTCTTT,CASSLQMNTEAFF
TRBV5-1,TRBJ2-7,-,many,TGCGCCAGCAGCTTGGATCCGGGTAGGGGCCGTTACGAGCAGTACTTC,CASSLDPGRGRYEQYF
TRBV7-2,TRBJ2-3,TRBD2,many,TGTGCCAGCAGCCCTGGTAATCTAGCGGAAAGCACAGATACGCAGTATTTT,CASSPGNLAESTDTQYF
TRBV12-3/TRBV12-4,TRBJ2-7,-,-,TGTGCCAGCAGTCCACATCTAGCAACCTACGAGCAGTACTTC,CASSPHLATYEQYF
TRBV7-6,TRBJ2-7,-,many,TGTGCCAGCAGCTTAGCCCTCTCACACGAGCAGTACTTC,CASSLALSHEQYF
TRBV11-2,TRBJ2-7,TRBD2,-,TGTGCCAGCAGCTTAGATCCGGGGACTAGCGAGCAGTACTTC,CASSLDPGTSEQYF
TRBV5-1,TRBJ2-3,TRBD1,-,TGCGCCAGCCTCTGTAACAGGGGAACTGGTGTTACAGATACGCAGTATTTT,CASLCNRGTGVTDTQYF
TRBV5-1,TRBJ1-1,-,-,TGCGCCAGCAGCTTTCAATCAGGGATGAACACTGGAGCTTTCTTT,CASSFQSGMNTGAFF
TRBV20-1,TRBJ2-1,TRBD2,many,TGCAGTGTTCTTTTAGCGGGAGGGGGGAATGAGCAGTTCTTC,CSVLLAGGGNEQFF
TRBV15,TRBJ1-2,-,many,TGTGCCACCAGCAGAGATAGAGGGAGAGGCTACACCTTC,CATSRDRGRGYTF
TRBV12-3/TRBV12-4,TRBJ2-7,-,medium-sized,TGTGCCAGCAGTCTTTCGAGCCAAGACTACTACGAGCAGTACTTC,CASSLSSQDYYEQYF
TRBV12-3/TRBV12-4,TRBJ2-3,TRBD2,-,TGTGCCAGCAGTCCCCCGTGGTGGGAGGGGACAGATACGCAGTATTTT,CASSPPWWEGTDTQYF
TRBV15,TRBJ2-7,TRBD2,few,TGTGCCACCAGCCCAGGGATGGGAGAGGGCGGGAGCTACGAGCAATACTTC,CATSPGMGEGGSYEQYF
TRBV6-1,TRBJ1-2,-,few,TGTGCCAGCAGTGAAGAGGGACTTTATGGCTACACCTTC,CASSEEGLYGYTF
TRBV20-1,TRBJ1-2,-,few,TGCAGTGCTAGTAATAGTGGCTACACCTTC,CSASNSGYTF
TRBV24-1,TRBJ2-3,TRBD1,-,TGTGCCACCAGTGATTCCGGGACAGGCACAGATACGCAGTATTTT,CATSDSGTGTDTQYF
TRBV27,TRBJ2-3,TRBD2,many,TGTGCCAGCAGTTTACGGTCGGGACTAGCGGGTGATACGCAGTATTTT,CASSLRSGLAGDTQYF
TRBV20-1,TRBJ2-1,-,medium-sized,TGCAGTGCTAGGGATCCCTCTAGCGCATCCTACAATGAGCAGTTCTTC,CSARDPSSASYNEQFF
TRBV28,TRBJ1-2,-,many,TGTGCCAGCAGGCATCCGGTTGTTGGCTACACCTTC,CASRHPVVGYTF
TRBV28,TRBJ2-3,TRBD1,medium-sized,TGTGCCAGCCAGACAGGGGCCTACACAGATACGCAGTATTTT,CASQTGAYTDTQYF
TRBV3-1,TRBJ1-3,-,-,TGTGCCAGCAGCCAAGATGAGGGGGGACGGGGTTCTGGAAACACCATATATTTT,CASSQDEGGRGSGNTIYF
TRBV5-1,TRBJ1-2,TRBD1,-,TGCGCCAGCAGCTTTCAGACAGGGGGGAACTATGGCTACACCTTC,CASSFQTGGNYGYTF
TRBV19,TRBJ1-2,TRBD1,many,TGTGCCACGAGATCACAGGGGCGACGGGGCTACACCTTC,CATRSQGRRGYTF
TRBV7-2,TRBJ2-7,TRBD2,many,TGTGCCAGCAGCTTAATACTAGCGGGAGTGTACGAGCAGTACTTC,CASSLILAGVYEQYF
TRBV2,TRBJ2-3,-,few,TGTGCCAGCAGTGAAACAGGATCTAGCACAGATACGCAGTATTTT,CASSETGSSTDTQYF
TRBV30,TRBJ1-2,-,many,TGTGCCTCCAGAAAAACGACAGTCGGCTATGGCTACACCTTC,CASRKTTVGYGYTF
TRBV6-1,TRBJ1-1,TRBD1,many,TGTGCCAGCAGTTGGGACAGGAGGAAGGCGGACACTGAAGCTTTCTTT,CASSWDRRKADTEAFF
TRBV9,TRBJ2-1,-,many,TGTGCCAGCAGCACCCGCGGGGTCTACAATGAGCAGTTCTTC,CASSTRGVYNEQFF
TRBV9,TRBJ2-1,-,many,TGTGCCAGCAGCGTAGAGTTGAAGGGCCGCGAGCAGTTCTTC,CASSVELKGREQFF
TRBV2,TRBJ1-1,-,medium-sized,TGTGCCAGCAGTGAACTGGAGAACACTGAAGCTTTCTTT,CASSELENTEAFF
TRBV3-1,TRBJ2-7,-,many,TGTGCCAGCAGCCGTAGGGTCCTCTACGAGCAGTACTTC,CASSRRVLYEQYF
TRBV9,TRBJ2-3,-,many,TGTGCCAGCAGCGTAGGTAGCGGAGACACAGATACGCAGTATTTT,CASSVGSGDTDTQYF
TRBV5-1,TRBJ2-1,TRBD1,many,TGCGCCAGCAGCTTAGGATTTGGGACAGGGGCCTACAATGAGCAGTTCTTC,CASSLGFGTGAYNEQFF
TRBV7-9,TRBJ1-1,-,-,TGTGCCAGCAGCTTAGTTACGCCGAACACCGAGGCTTTCTTT,CASSLVTPNTEAFF
TRBV11-2,TRBJ2-7,-,medium-sized,TGTGCCAGCAGCTTTGGGGGCTTCTACGAGCAGTACTTC,CASSFGGFYEQYF
TRBV15,TRBJ1-3,-,many,TGTGCCACCAGCAGCGTAGGTGCTGGAAACACCATATATTTT,CATSSVGAGNTIYF
TRBV30,TRBJ2-4,TRBD2,-,TGTGCCTGGAGTGGGACCGGGGGGATCGAAAACATTCAGTACTTC,CAWSGTGGIENIQYF
TRBV20-1,TRBJ2-3,TRBD2,-,TGCAGTGCTAGAAAGACTAGCGGGACACCAGATACGCAGTATTTT,CSARKTSGTPDTQYF
TRBV28,TRBJ1-6,-,-,TGTGCTAGCCTTTGGTCGACAGGTGGAAATTCACCCCTTCACTTT,CASLWSTGGNSPLHF
TRBV20-1,TRBJ2-1,-,medium-sized,TGCAGTGCCATTGAGAAGATATATTCAGTAAATGAGCAGTTCTTC,CSAIEKIYSVNEQFF
TRBV6-1,TRBJ1-2,-,many,TGTGCCGCCCGCCCGGGACACACAACTATGATGGATGGCTACACCTTC,CAARPGHTTMMDGYTF
TRBV28,TRBJ1-4,-,many,TGTGCCAGCAGTCCGATTTTGGGGTTCTATCATGAAAAACTGTTTTTT,CASSPILGFYHEKLFF